Following are 3 T cell receptor beta chains from one sample sequenced in a study of blood T cell repertoires in COVID-19. TCRdb keeps only in-frame clones here, not all; method: immunoSEQ multiplex PCR. This sample has approximately 90,000 clones, with over 70% found just once. What was sequenced was peripheral blood. These receptors were obtained from a man aged 80 or over with active or convalescent COVID-19.

The rearrangement uses TRBV5-6 and TRBJ2-4; 10 bases agree with TRBD1. The CDR3 contains 15 residues. V was clipped by 0 bases and J by 7 bases; unmatched bases: 4. CDR1 is SGHDT and CDR2 is YYEEEE in the germline V gene. The CDR3 here is CASSLGTGGSNIQYF. The DNA of the CDR3 is TGTGCCAGCAGCTTGGGGACAGGGGGGTCGAACATTCAGTACTTC.

This rearrangement joins TRBV5-4 to TRBJ1-2, with D perhaps TRBD1 (6 bases). This CDR3 spans 14 amino acids. Per germline, CDR1 SGHNT and CDR2 YYREEE (reference sequence). The germline V and J ends were trimmed by 0 bases and 8 bases, with 14 bases remaining between them. Here the CDR3 reads CASSLESQGKGYTF. Here the CDR3 DNA reads TGTGCCAGCAGCTTGGAGTCACAGGGAAAAGGCTACACCTTC.

The chain has TRBV5-4 and TRBJ2-3; a weak D match, TRBD2 (6 bases). There are 13 residues in the CDR3. V gave up 6 bases and J gave up 6 bases, with 14 bases separating them. Germline CDR1 is SGHNT and CDR2 is YYREEE (reference sequence). The CDR3 region has the DNA TGTGCCAGCAAGGAGGGGTTCGCCGATACGCAGTATTTT. Protein product: CASKEGFADTQYF.